These T cell receptor beta chains were read from a single sample in a study of cytomegalovirus exposure and HLA in healthy donors. Produced via immunoSEQ multiplex PCR; TCRdb's table is partial and in-frame only. Of about 190,000 clones listed, approximately 87% are singletons. Sample: PBMCs. The receptors stem from a man younger than 45 in good health and CMV-seronegative. The CDR3 runs from the conserved cysteine through the conserved F or W. Fields, in order: V gene, J gene, D gene, CDR3 DNA, CDR3 protein. D genes are given only for firm matches.

V: TRBV2
J: TRBJ2-7
D: TRBD2
DNA: TGTGCCAGCACGGGACTAGCGGCCTACGAGCAGTACTTC
CDR3: CASTGLAAYEQYF

V: TRBV5-4
J: TRBJ2-5
D: TRBD1
DNA: TGTGCCAGCAGCTCATACGGACAGGGTATAGAGACCCAGTACTTC
CDR3: CASSSYGQGIETQYF

V: TRBV7-2
J: TRBJ2-7
D: TRBD2
DNA: TGTGCCAGCAGCTTAGAGCTCCCCTCGGGCGGGGGAGGCGAGCAGTACTTC
CDR3: CASSLELPSGGGGEQYF

V: TRBV19
J: TRBJ1-5
D: .
DNA: TGTGCCAGTAGTATCCGGGATCTGAATCAGCCCCAGCATTTT
CDR3: CASSIRDLNQPQHF

V: TRBV9
J: TRBJ1-1
D: .
DNA: TGTGCCAGCAGCGTAGGAATTCAGGGGCGGAATACTGAAGCTTTCTTT
CDR3: CASSVGIQGRNTEAFF

V: TRBV18
J: TRBJ1-2
D: TRBD1
DNA: TGTGCCAGCTCACTATCCCGACAGGGTAACTATGGCTACACCTTC
CDR3: CASSLSRQGNYGYTF

V: TRBV4-1
J: TRBJ2-1
D: TRBD1
DNA: TGCGCCAGCAGCGGGACAGGGGCCTACAATGAGCAGTTCTTC
CDR3: CASSGTGAYNEQFF

V: TRBV5-6
J: TRBJ1-2
D: .
DNA: TGTGCCAGCGGCGGGGAACACAACTATGGCTACACCTTC
CDR3: CASGGEHNYGYTF

V: TRBV12-5
J: TRBJ2-3
D: TRBD2
DNA: TGTGCTAGTGGTCTCGGGGTAGCGGGGGGGACAGATACGCAGTATTTT
CDR3: CASGLGVAGGTDTQYF

V: TRBV7-2
J: TRBJ2-5
D: .
DNA: TGTGCCAGCAGCCCGGGGGGCCGGGTCGAGACCCAGTACTTC
CDR3: CASSPGGRVETQYF

V: TRBV2
J: TRBJ2-5
D: TRBD2
DNA: TGTGCCAGCAGTGAAATGGTTAGCGGGGAGACCCAGTACTTC
CDR3: CASSEMVSGETQYF

V: TRBV7-8
J: TRBJ2-3
D: TRBD2
DNA: TGTGCCAGCAGCTTAGTAGCGGGAGGGACCATGCAAAACACAGATACGCAGTATTTT
CDR3: CASSLVAGGTMQNTDTQYF

V: TRBV5-5
J: TRBJ2-1
D: .
DNA: TGTGCCAGCAGCTTGGTTCCAACTAGCTCCTACAATGAGCAGTTCTTC
CDR3: CASSLVPTSSYNEQFF

V: TRBV5-1
J: TRBJ2-3
D: .
DNA: TGCGCCAGCAGCTTTGGGGGGGATACGCAGTATTTT
CDR3: CASSFGGDTQYF